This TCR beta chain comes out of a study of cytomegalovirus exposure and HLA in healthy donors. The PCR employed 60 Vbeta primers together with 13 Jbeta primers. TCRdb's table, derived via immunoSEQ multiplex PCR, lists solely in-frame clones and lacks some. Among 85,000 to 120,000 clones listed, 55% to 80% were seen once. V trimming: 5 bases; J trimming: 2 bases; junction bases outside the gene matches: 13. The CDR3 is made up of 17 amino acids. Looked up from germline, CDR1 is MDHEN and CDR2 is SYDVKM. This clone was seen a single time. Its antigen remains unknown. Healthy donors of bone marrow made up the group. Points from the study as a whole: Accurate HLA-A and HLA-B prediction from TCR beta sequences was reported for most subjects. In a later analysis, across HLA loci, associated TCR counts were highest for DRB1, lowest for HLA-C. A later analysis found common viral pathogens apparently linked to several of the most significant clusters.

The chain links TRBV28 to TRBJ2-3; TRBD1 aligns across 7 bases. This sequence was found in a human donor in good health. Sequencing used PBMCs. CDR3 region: CASSPRQGRRSTDTQYF. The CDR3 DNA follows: TGTGCCAGCAGTCCTCGACAGGGAAGGAGGTCCACAGATACGCAGTATTTT.